The 26 T cell receptor beta chains in this list originate from one sample, sequenced in a study of Ad26.COV2.S vaccination and SARS-CoV-2 variants. Using immunoSEQ multiplex PCR, the repertoire was profiled, and TCRdb retains in-frame clones only, with some absent. Here the sample spans about 400,000 clones, approximately 90% being singletons. Treatment indicated: some 19 received Ad26.COV2.S at low or high dose, single or two shots; roughly 5 received placebo; per-sample allocation not given. Samples came from day 63 after the first vaccine or placebo injection. Specimen: peripheral blood, collected in a trial of Ad26.COV2.S vaccine versus placebo. The receptor set was obtained from a person aged 18-65 years who received the Ad26.COV2.S COVID-19 vaccine or a placebo.

The chain links TRBV20-1 to TRBJ2-7, with 7 positions matching TRBD2. Looked up from germline, CDR1 is DFQATT and CDR2 is SNEGSKA (reference sequence). CDR3 length equals 13 residues. Trimming took 3 bases from V and 3 from J; bases not matched to a gene: 5. CDR3 residues: CSASPAGFYEQYF. As DNA, the CDR3 is TGCAGTGCTAGTCCAGCGGGATTCTACGAGCAGTACTTC.

The V call is TRBV29-1, the J call TRBJ1-2, with 11 positions matching TRBD1. The CDR3 is made up of 13 amino acids. CDR1 is SQVTM and CDR2 is ANQGSEA in the germline V gene. V shed 6 bases, J shed 3 bases, and the junction held 3 bases outside the gene matches. The CDR3 nucleotides are TGCAGCGTCGGGACAGGGGGGGACTATGGCTACACCTTC. Its translation is CSVGTGGDYGYTF.

The chain joins TRBV7-6 to TRBJ2-3; 11 bases are shared with TRBD1. The V gene's germline CDR1 is SGHVS and CDR2 FNYEAQ. V lost 5 bases to trimming and J lost 4 bases; unmatched junction nucleotides: 5. The CDR3 length is 15 residues. The CDR3 protein is CASSRRDRGADTQYF. DNA for the CDR3: TGTGCCAGCAGCCGCCGGGACAGGGGGGCAGATACGCAGTATTTT.

In this sample, this clone turned up once. The rearrangement joins TRBV9 to TRBJ2-1; D gene ambiguous. The CDR3 extends over 14 amino acids. The germline V gene encodes CDR1 SGDLS and CDR2 YYNGEE. V lost 2 bases to trimming and J lost 4 bases, with 10 bases between them. The CDR3 is CASSVRENYNEQFF. The CDR3 region has the DNA TGTGCCAGCAGCGTTAGGGAAAATTACAATGAGCAGTTCTTC. Based on the CDR3 plus reference TRBV9 and TRBJ2-1, the full variable domain is DSGVTQTPKHLITATGQRVTLRCSPRSGDLSVYWYQQSLDQGLQFLIQYYNGEERAKGNILERFSAQQFPDLHSELNLSSLELGDSALYFCASSVRENYNEQFFGPGTRLTVL.

The V call is TRBV28, the J call TRBJ2-2, with 7 bases lining up with TRBD1. Germline-derived CDR1 and CDR2 are MDHEN and SYDVKM. CDR3 length: 15 amino acids. The V gene end was trimmed by 3 bases and the J gene end by 6 bases; junction bases not matched to a gene: 7. CDR3: CASSFTQGFAGELFF. In DNA, the CDR3 is TGTGCCAGCAGTTTTACACAGGGGTTCGCCGGGGAGCTGTTTTTT. The whole variable domain, remainder taken from reference TRBV28 and TRBJ2-2, is DVKVTQSSRYLVKRTGEKVFLECVQDMDHENMFWYRQDPGLGLRLIYFSYDVKMKEKGDIPEGYSVSREKKERFSLILESASTNQTSMYLCASSFTQGFAGELFFGEGSRLTVL.

The chain recombines TRBV27 with TRBJ2-7; D gene ambiguous. The germline V and J ends were trimmed by 3 bases and 5 bases, with 2 bases remaining between them. Germline loops: CDR1 MNHEY, CDR2 SMNVEV (reference sequence). There are 10 residues in the CDR3. The DNA of the CDR3 is TGTGCCAGCAGTTTTGACGAGCAGTACTTC. Amino acid sequence: CASSFDEQYF.

The chain recombines TRBV28 with TRBJ2-7; a possible D gene is TRBD1 (6 bases). Trimming pared 3 bases from V and 6 bases from J, leaving 12 bases between. This CDR3 spans 13 amino acids. CDR1 and CDR2 from the germline V gene are MDHEN and SYDVKM. The CDR3 DNA sequence: TGTGCCAGCAGTTTGACCGCAGGGGTCGAGCAGTACTTC. Translating it yields CASSLTAGVEQYF.

The V gene is TRBV28, the J gene TRBJ1-2; weak D call: TRBD1 (5 bases). Per the germline V gene, CDR1 is MDHEN and CDR2 is SYDVKM. Trimming left V 6 bases short and J 6 bases short, with 23 bases between. The CDR3 length is 16 residues. The CDR3 spells CASSLSKGSPRNGYTF. DNA for the CDR3: TGTGCCAGCAGCCTTAGCAAGGGGAGCCCCAGGAATGGCTACACCTTC.

J is TRBJ2-5 and V is TRBV25-1; 7 nucleotides line up with TRBD1. Germline-derived CDR1 and CDR2 are MGHDK and SYGVNS. The V gene end was trimmed by 6 bases and the J gene end by 4 bases; junction bases not matched to a gene: 5. This CDR3 comprises 13 residues. This CDR3 reads CASRPTGRETQYF. The CDR3, as DNA: TGTGCCAGCAGGCCGACAGGGCGAGAGACCCAGTACTTC.

The rearrangement uses TRBV28 and TRBJ2-3, with TRBD1 matching over 7 bases. Germline CDR1 and CDR2: MDHEN and SYDVKM. The CDR3 length is 16 residues. V lost 5 bases, J lost 1 base, and 9 bases stayed unmatched. The CDR3 bases are TGTGCCAGCAGTGGTGTCGGACAGGACGGCACAGATACGCAGTATTTT. Translation gives CASSGVGQDGTDTQYF.

The V call is TRBV9, the J call TRBJ2-1; 7 bases are a match to TRBD1. The CDR3 is made up of 14 amino acids. Germline CDR1 reads SGDLS; CDR2 reads YYNGEE. Trimming took 0 bases from V and 8 from J; bases not matched to a gene: 5. CDR3 DNA sequence: TGTGCCAGCAGCGTAGATATAGGGGGCGATGAGCAGTTCTTC. Translating it yields CASSVDIGGDEQFF.

This clone was seen once. This rearrangement joins TRBV28 to TRBJ1-2, with a possible D match to TRBD1 (5 bases). The CDR3 extends over 13 amino acids. Trimming removed 5 bases at V and 8 bases at J, with 15 bases between. Germline V gene lookup returns CDR1 MDHEN and CDR2 SYDVKM. The CDR3 spells CASSRRGARGYTF. CDR3 nucleotides: TGTGCCAGCAGTAGACGAGGGGCGCGGGGCTACACCTTC.

This chain uses TRBV5-4 with TRBJ2-5; D remains unclear. With 2 bases removed from V and 5 bases from J, the gap between germline ends came to 13 bases. The CDR3 is 14 amino acids. CDR1 and CDR2 (germline): SGHNT, YYREEE (reference sequence). CDR3 amino acids: CASSFLELGETQYF. CDR3 sequence (DNA): TGTGCCAGCAGCTTTCTCGAATTGGGGGAGACCCAGTACTTC.

The chain combines TRBV7-2 with TRBJ2-7, with D unclear. Trimming took 5 bases from V and 2 from J, leaving 10 bases between them. CDR1 is SGHTA and CDR2 is FQGNSA in the germline V gene. This CDR3 has 13 amino acids. The CDR3 sequence: CASSQGRTYEQYF. In nucleotides, the CDR3 is TGTGCCAGCAGCCAAGGACGGACCTACGAGCAGTACTTC.

The V gene is TRBV6-5, the J gene TRBJ1-2; unclear D gene. Trimming took off 0 bases at V and 2 bases at J, with 13 bases between the two ends. The length of the CDR3 is 16 residues. Per the germline V gene, CDR1 is MNHEY and CDR2 is SVGAGI. The CDR3 loop reads CASSYSFRRANYGYTF. CDR3 DNA sequence: TGTGCCAGCAGTTACTCGTTCAGGAGGGCCAACTATGGCTACACCTTC.

The chain combines TRBV19 with TRBJ1-1; 9 bases map to TRBD1. Germline V lookup: CDR1 LNHDA, CDR2 SQIVND (reference sequence). The CDR3 is 13 amino acids. V gave up 7 bases and J gave up 5 bases; unmatched junction bases: 5. CDR3 amino acids: CASTRDRDTEAFF. DNA of the CDR3: TGTGCCAGTACCCGGGACAGGGATACTGAAGCTTTCTTT. Drawing the rest from reference TRBV19 and TRBJ1-1, the complete variable domain is DGGITQSPKYLFRKEGQNVTLSCEQNLNHDAMYWYRQDPGQGLRLIYYSQIVNDFQKGDIAEGYSVSREKKESFPLTVTSAQKNPTAFYLCASTRDRDTEAFFGQGTRLTVV.

The chain has TRBV19 and TRBJ1-5; no clear D. CDR1 is LNHDA and CDR2 is SQIVND in the germline V gene (reference sequence). The V end was cut by 5 bases, the J end by 3 bases, with 20 bases between. This CDR3 has 17 residues. This CDR3 is CASSPWTVFADNQPQHF. The CDR3 DNA reads as TGTGCCAGTAGTCCCTGGACCGTCTTTGCTGACAATCAGCCCCAGCATTTT.

The chain combines TRBV6-2 or TRBV6-3 with TRBJ2-1; tentative D call: TRBD2 (6 bases). The CDR3 totals 18 residues. Germline V gives CDR1 MNHEY, CDR2 SVGEGT. V was clipped by 2 bases and J by 3 bases, with 20 bases between them. CDR3 in amino acids: CASSYPEASGTYYNEQFF. The CDR3 DNA reads TGTGCCAGCAGTTACCCGGAGGCCTCCGGGACTTACTACAATGAGCAGTTCTTC.

About this clone itself: With a far larger clone one base away, a read error is the likely cause. Different DNA sequences within this sample yield the same CDR3. The chain is built from TRBV2 and TRBJ2-2; TRBD2 matches at 11 bases. There are 15 residues in the CDR3. After removal of 6 bases from V and 1 base from J, the junction contained 1 base not matched to a gene. From germline, CDR1 is SNHLY and CDR2 FYNNEI. CDR3 region: CASRGTSGNTGELFF. Here the CDR3 DNA reads TGTGCCAGCAGGGGGACTAGCGGGAACACCGGGGAGCTGTTTTTT.

V and J are TRBV5-1 and TRBJ2-3, with 9 bases lining up with TRBD2. This CDR3 is 18 amino acids long. The junction had 13 bases not matched to a gene; V was cut back by 4 bases and J by 1 base. Germline CDR1 and CDR2: SGHRS and YFSETQ. The CDR3 DNA is TGCGCCAGCAGCGCACTCCTAGCGGGAAATCGGGGCACAGATACGCAGTATTTT. It codes for CASSALLAGNRGTDTQYF.

The chain uses TRBV19 and TRBJ2-7; 11 positions match TRBD1. The CDR3 is 15 amino acids. The germline gives CDR1 LNHDA, CDR2 SQIVND (reference sequence). Losses at the gene ends were 5 bases for V and 7 bases for J; bases not matched to a gene: 10. The CDR3 region is CASSPGQGVDREQYF. The CDR3 DNA reads TGTGCCAGTAGTCCGGGACAGGGGGTCGACAGGGAGCAGTACTTC.

This sequence joins TRBV2 and TRBJ1-5, with D possibly matching TRBD1 (5 bases). The V end lost 7 bases, the J end lost 4 bases, and 11 bases lay between the germline ends. Germline V CDR1 and CDR2: SNHLY, FYNNEI. This CDR3 contains 13 residues. The CDR3 DNA reads as TGTGCCAGCATAATGGGGGTAAATCAGCCCCAGCATTTT. Amino acid sequence: CASIMGVNQPQHF.

J is TRBJ1-1 and V is TRBV7-6; 9 bases are shared with TRBD1. CDR1 is SGHVS and CDR2 is FNYEAQ in the germline V gene. The CDR3 is 13 residues long. The ends lost 5 bases at V and 8 bases at J; junction bases unmatched: 6. The CDR3 DNA is TGTGCCAGCAGCCCTTCGGGACAGGGAGAAGCTTTCTTT. It encodes CASSPSGQGEAFF.

The J gene is TRBJ1-1, the V gene TRBV6-5; D remains ambiguous. CDR3 size: 15 residues. Trimming removed 1 base at V and 0 bases at J, with 9 bases between. Germline-derived CDR1 and CDR2 are MNHEY and SVGAGI. The CDR3 reads CASSYFRALNTEAFF. In DNA, the CDR3 is TGTGCCAGCAGTTACTTTCGGGCCTTGAACACTGAAGCTTTCTTT.

Notes on this clone: Other DNA variants within this sample encode the same CDR3. The V gene is TRBV12-3 or TRBV12-4, the J gene TRBJ2-1; the D is unclear. The CDR3 extends over 13 amino acids. Trimming removed 1 base from V and 4 bases from J, with 5 bases in between. CDR3 sequence (DNA): TGTGCCAGCAGTTTAGGGGGATACAATGAGCAGTTCTTC. Translating it yields CASSLGGYNEQFF.

The chain has TRBV2 and TRBJ2-5, with TRBD2 matching 11 bases. The junction had 4 bases not matched to a gene; V was cut back by 2 bases and J by 5 bases. The CDR3 totals 15 residues. From germline, CDR1 is SNHLY and CDR2 FYNNEI. The CDR3 spells CASSETSGSRETQYF. In DNA, the CDR3 is TGTGCCAGCAGTGAAACTAGCGGGAGCCGGGAGACCCAGTACTTC.